Listed here are 22 T cell receptor beta chains from one sample, sequenced in a study of blood T cell repertoires in COVID-19. Data came from immunoSEQ multiplex PCR; TCRdb stores just in-frame clones and leaves some out. Of 270,000 or so clones listed, about 76% are singletons. The specimen sequenced was peripheral blood. The receptors stem from a woman aged 55-70 years with active or convalescent COVID-19.

In its sample, this clone was seen once. This chain links TRBV20-1 with TRBJ1-6; no definite D call. The CDR3 runs 13 residues. From germline, CDR1 is DFQATT and CDR2 SNEGSKA (reference sequence). Trimming left V 3 bases short and J 5 bases short, with 8 bases between. The CDR3 is CSASETNNSPLHF. The CDR3 DNA reads TGCAGTGCTAGTGAAACAAATAATTCACCCCTCCACTTT.

The gene calls are TRBV18 and TRBJ1-4; D is perhaps TRBD1 (6 bases). This CDR3 spans 16 amino acids. CDR1 is KGHSH and CDR2 is LQKENI in the germline V gene. V lost 3 bases, J lost 0 bases, and 11 bases lay in between. CDR3 nucleotide sequence: TGTGCCAGCTCACCCGGGACATCCTCAACTAATGAAAAACTGTTTTTT. It translates to CASSPGTSSTNEKLFF.

The rearrangement links TRBV19 to TRBJ1-2; possible D gene TRBD1, 5 bases. The CDR3 totals 13 residues. Germline lookup yields CDR1 LNHDA and CDR2 SQIVND (reference sequence). Trimming removed 3 bases from V and 3 bases from J, with 8 bases in between. The CDR3 protein is CASSMIGDYGYTF. In DNA form, the CDR3 reads TGTGCCAGTAGTATGATAGGGGACTATGGCTACACCTTC.

In this sample, this clone turned up once. V and J are TRBV5-1 and TRBJ2-2; 8 nucleotides agree with TRBD1. V lost 4 bases, J lost 4 bases, and 3 bases stayed unmatched. This CDR3 comprises 14 residues. Germline CDR1 SGHRS, CDR2 YFSETQ. This chain's CDR3 is CASSPGQATGELFF. CDR3 sequence (DNA): TGCGCCAGCAGCCCGGGACAGGCCACCGGGGAGCTGTTTTTT.

V usage is TRBV19 and J usage is TRBJ2-7; 12 bases fit TRBD1. CDR1 and CDR2 (germline): LNHDA, SQIVND (reference sequence). J gave up 5 bases and V 4 bases, and 6 bases lay outside the gene matches. The CDR3 is made up of 15 amino acids. CDR3 sequence reads: CASSNSGTGGDEQYF. CDR3 DNA: TGTGCCAGTAGTAATTCAGGGACAGGGGGCGACGAGCAGTACTTC.

The chain combines TRBV19 with TRBJ1-2, with a possible D match to TRBD1 (5 bases). The CDR3 is 11 amino acids. V was trimmed by 4 bases and J by 8 bases, leaving 8 bases between them. Germline V gene data show CDR1 as LNHDA and CDR2 as SQIVND (reference sequence). The CDR3 coding sequence is TGTGCCAGTAGTACGACAGTGGGCTACACCTTC. Its translation: CASSTTVGYTF.

This clone was detected only once. This rearrangement joins TRBV11-3 to TRBJ1-1, with D perhaps matching TRBD1 (5 bases). CDR1 is SGHNT, CDR2 YENEEA, per germline. Trimming removed 6 bases at V and 0 bases at J, with 8 bases between. The CDR3 loop spans 13 amino acids. CDR3 sequence: CASSRTLNTEAFF. The CDR3 DNA reads TGTGCCAGCAGTCGGACACTGAACACTGAAGCTTTCTTT.

In its sample, this clone was seen once. The rearrangement uses TRBV7-2 and TRBJ2-5, with 7 bases that match TRBD2. The germline CDR1 and CDR2 sequences are SGHTA and FQGNSA. The V segment lost 1 base and the J segment 5 bases; nucleotides outside the gene matches: 4. The CDR3 extends over 14 amino acids. The CDR3 coding sequence is TGTGCCAGCAGCTTAGTGGGGGGGAGGGAGACCCAGTACTTC. This gives the protein CASSLVGGRETQYF. The full variable domain, its missing parts supplied by reference TRBV7-2 and TRBJ2-5, is GAGVSQSPSNKVTEKGKDVELRCDPISGHTALYWYRQSLGQGLEFLIYFQGNSAPDKSGLPSDRFSAERTGGSVSTLTIQRTQQEDSAVYLCASSLVGGRETQYFGPGTRLLVL.

The genes are TRBV3-1 (or the pseudogene TRBV3-2) and TRBJ1-1, with a possible D match to TRBD1 (6 bases). V shed 4 bases and J shed 8 bases, with 8 bases lying between them. The CDR3 length is 11 residues. Germline lookup yields CDR1 LGHDT and CDR2 YNNKEL (reference sequence). The DNA for the CDR3 is TGTGCCAGCAGCCTAACAGGGGAAGCTTTCTTT. Its translation is CASSLTGEAFF.

The CDR3 loop reads CASSQIEANTGELFF. Written as DNA, the CDR3 is TGTGCCAGCAGCCAAATCGAGGCGAACACCGGGGAGCTGTTTTTT. J is TRBJ2-2 and V is TRBV3-1 (or the pseudogene TRBV3-2), with unresolved D. Germline CDR1 is LGHDT and CDR2 is YNNKEL (reference sequence). V was cut by 2 bases and J by 0 bases, with 7 bases left in between. This CDR3 spans 15 amino acids.

The chain recombines TRBV30 with TRBJ1-2; unclear D gene. Trimming removed 0 bases at V and 5 bases at J, with 10 bases between. Germline V gives CDR1 GTSNPN, CDR2 SVGIG (reference sequence). The CDR3 sequence is 13 residues long. This chain's CDR3 is CAWSVRAEYGYTF. CDR3 nucleotides: TGTGCCTGGAGTGTGAGGGCCGAATATGGCTACACCTTC. Looking up the rest from reference TRBV30 and TRBJ1-2 gives the full variable domain: SQTIHQWPATLVQPVGSPLSLECTVEGTSNPNLYWYRQAAGRGLQLLFYSVGIGQISSEVPQNLSASRPQDRQFILSSKKLLLSDSGFYLCAWSVRAEYGYTFGSGTRLTVV.

In DNA form, the CDR3 reads TGTGCCGGCGGCGCGGAGGTACCCTACACCGGGGAGCTGTTTTTT. Translation: CAGGAEVPYTGELFF. The V and J genes are TRBV6-5 and TRBJ2-2; TRBD2 might be the D (5 bases). Germline CDR1 is MNHEY and CDR2 is SVGAGI. V was clipped by 11 bases and J by 3 bases, with 19 bases between them. The CDR3 consists of 15 residues.

This sequence joins TRBV6-6 and TRBJ1-1; weak D call: TRBD1 (6 bases). The CDR3 contains 16 residues. Germline CDR1 MNHNY, CDR2 SVGAGI (reference sequence). Trimming took 8 bases from V and 0 from J, leaving 19 bases between them. The CDR3 bases are TGTGCCAGCGGCCAGGACAGCATCCTAATGAACACTGAAGCTTTCTTT. Translated: CASGQDSILMNTEAFF.

This CDR3 reads CASSILAVQYF. The DNA of the CDR3 is TGTGCCAGTAGTATACTGGCAGTCCAGTATTTT. The chain carries TRBV19 and TRBJ2-3, with D unclear. Germline V lookup: CDR1 LNHDA, CDR2 SQIVND (reference sequence). V lost 2 bases, J lost 12 bases, and 9 bases lay in between. There are 11 residues in the CDR3.

V usage is TRBV5-1 and J usage is TRBJ2-3, with TRBD1 matching 7 bases. From germline, CDR1 is SGHRS and CDR2 YFSETQ. CDR3 size: 14 residues. With V trimmed by 3 bases and J by 2 bases, 3 bases remained unmatched. The CDR3 DNA reads as TGCGCCAGCAGCTCCGACAGGGCCACAGATACGCAGTATTTT. Residues: CASSSDRATDTQYF.

The V call is TRBV12-3 or TRBV12-4, the J call TRBJ2-7; D perhaps matches TRBD2 (6 bases). Trimming took 6 bases from V and 2 from J, leaving 11 bases between them. The length of the CDR3 is 13 residues. CDR3 protein: CASRWGDAYEQYF. CDR3 nucleotide sequence: TGTGCCAGCAGGTGGGGGGACGCCTACGAGCAGTACTTC.

The chain employs TRBV7-2 and TRBJ2-5, with a weak D call TRBD1 (6 bases). Germline CDR1 and CDR2: SGHTA and FQGNSA. CDR3 size: 11 residues. The V and J ends lost 5 bases and 5 bases respectively, with 6 bases between them. Here the CDR3 reads CASSQGETQYF. DNA of the CDR3: TGTGCCAGCAGCCAGGGGGAGACCCAGTACTTC.

The chain links TRBV3-1 (or the pseudogene TRBV3-2) to TRBJ2-3, with a tentative D call TRBD2 (5 bases). The CDR3 is made up of 15 amino acids. The V gene's germline CDR1 is LGHDT and CDR2 YNNKEL (reference sequence). V was cut by 3 bases and J by 6 bases, with 16 bases left in between. The CDR3 spells CASSQSSPGVDTQYF. CDR3 nucleotides: TGTGCCAGCAGCCAGTCTAGCCCTGGGGTGGATACGCAGTATTTT.

J is TRBJ2-1 and V is TRBV18; TRBD1 matches 7 bases. Germline CDR1 and CDR2: KGHSH and LQKENI. This CDR3 has 19 amino acids. Germline trimming cut 3 bases from V and 0 bases from J; bases unmatched to any gene: 14. CDR3 in DNA: TGTGCCAGCTCACCCCCGAGTGGGACAGACTACTTCTCCTACAATGAGCAGTTCTTC. The encoded protein is CASSPPSGTDYFSYNEQFF.

The chain links TRBV2 to TRBJ1-4, with 10 bases that match TRBD1. V trimming: 6 bases; J trimming: 9 bases; junction bases outside the gene matches: 7. Looked up from germline, CDR1 is SNHLY and CDR2 is FYNNEI. This CDR3 has 14 amino acids. The CDR3 sequence is CASRPGQGNQKLFF. The CDR3 region has the DNA TGTGCCAGCAGACCGGGACAGGGGAACCAAAAACTGTTTTTT.

V gene TRBV29-1 combines with J gene TRBJ2-3; TRBD1 agrees at 10 bases. Trimming removed 6 bases from V and 4 bases from J; junction bases left unmatched: 10. The CDR3 has 15 residues. Germline V gene lookup returns CDR1 SQVTM and CDR2 ANQGSEA. CDR3 sequence (DNA): TGCAGCGTCCGCGGGACAGGGGATCGGGCAGATACGCAGTATTTT. Amino acid sequence: CSVRGTGDRADTQYF.

CDR3 nucleotides: TGCGCCAGCAGCCAAGAAGAGGGACTAGCCAGCCTCTACGAGCAGTACTTC. Protein sequence: CASSQEEGLASLYEQYF. The chain employs TRBV4-1 and TRBJ2-7; 9 bases align to TRBD2. Germline assignment: CDR1 MGHRA and CDR2 YSYEKL. J gave up 3 bases and V 0 bases, and 9 bases lay outside the gene matches. This CDR3 spans 17 amino acids.